This TCR beta chain is from a study of blood T cell repertoires in COVID-19 (dated by TCRdb to the early 2020s). Regarding the study in general: Collaborator samples came from the United States, Italy and Spain and covered acute and convalescent phases of COVID-19. The material from the prospective study consisted of cDNA or gDNA derived from T cells, B-cell-depleted T cells, or PBMCs. The dataset comprised deeply sampled blood TCRbeta repertoires from subjects exposed to, actively infected with, or recovered from COVID-19. The repertoires were made available in a free public database intended to serve as a resource for research on the immune response to SARS-CoV-2. The samples were drawn from the first 160 participants of the ongoing ImmuneRACE study and from 1,254 subjects provided by 6 global collaborators. The sample metadata nearly always contained a de-identified subject ID, COVID-19 status, age in years and sex. Where HLA class I and class II types were available, the types were taken from metadata supplied by the sample provider, not from assay-based typing. The research as a whole found: How much clinical and demographic metadata was included differed by source and by participant, and the metadata was provided uncurated.

The collaborating institutions used their own protocols to collect whole blood in K2EDTA tubes. For TCRbeta analysis, collaborators shipped samples as frozen whole blood, isolated PBMCs, or DNA extracted from either of those sample types. V lost 1 base and J lost 1 base, and the count of bases not matched to a germline gene is 4. The germline V gene specifies KGHSH as CDR1 and LQKENI as CDR2. Including cysteine and phenylalanine, the CDR3 has 16 amino acids. Just CDR3 DNA is preserved here, 48 bases in frame from base 1. TCRbeta CDR3 regions were amplified from genomic DNA by means of the immunoSEQ Assay, a bias-controlled multiplex PCR. From the authors' description of their analysis: Nucleated cell counts per sample were estimated from amplification of reference gene primers within the assay. To quantify the absolute abundance of each unique TCRbeta CDR3 rearrangement, sequence reads were collapsed and filtered. For each sample, productive Simpson clonality was calculated by taking the square root of Simpson's diversity index across productive rearrangements. TCRdb obtained this table from immuneACCESS and retained in-frame rearrangements with V and J assigned. These tables miss some clones; where compared with another copy, unresolved V genes account for less than half of the shortfall, and the remainder is unexplained. V, J and clone size are taken as reported in that table, and D and trimming were inferred from the DNA itself. Within this sample are about 150,000 clones, with around 89% of them counted one time only. The top ten clonotypes cover about 16% of the sample.

This clone occurred once. The specificity of this receptor is unknown. No base quality information exists; no much larger clone differs at one position. The source material was peripheral blood. The V and J genes are TRBV18 and TRBJ2-1; 7 of the junction bases match TRBD2. This receptor was identified in a woman in her thirties or forties with acute or convalescent COVID-19. The DNA sequence is as follows: TGTGCCAGCTCACCACGGGCGGGAGCGTCCTACAATGAGCAGTTCTTC. It translates as CASSPRAGASYNEQFF.